The 22 T cell receptor beta chains given below trace back to one sample, sequenced in a study of blood T cell repertoires in COVID-19. Data came from immunoSEQ multiplex PCR; TCRdb stores just in-frame clones and leaves some out. The sample carries roughly 17,000 clones, around nine tenths recorded once. The sequenced sample was peripheral blood. Receptor source: a human donor in a cohort sampled during active COVID-19.

The chain combines TRBV3-1 (or the pseudogene TRBV3-2) with TRBJ2-1, with 9 bases that match TRBD2. The CDR3 consists of 20 residues. Looked up from germline, CDR1 is LGHDT and CDR2 is YNNKEL (reference sequence). With 2 bases clipped from V and 0 bases from J, the junction kept 14 bases outside the gene matches. CDR3 loop: CASSQSSRLAVLLSYNEQFF. The CDR3 bases are TGTGCCAGCAGCCAATCGAGTCGACTAGCGGTCCTCCTCTCCTACAATGAGCAGTTCTTC.

This chain joins TRBV5-1 and TRBJ2-6; D gene uncertain. The CDR3 sequence is 16 residues long. From germline, CDR1 is SGHRS and CDR2 YFSETQ. The V end lost 4 bases, the J end lost 0 bases, and 11 bases lay between the germline ends. DNA of the CDR3: TGCGCCAGCAGCCCCGATAGAAGCTCTGGGGCCAACGTCCTGACTTTC. It specifies CASSPDRSSGANVLTF.

This clone is medium-sized in the sample. This sequence joins TRBV5-1 and TRBJ1-3; TRBD1 agrees at 9 bases. CDR3 length: 15 amino acids. Germline CDR1 reads SGHRS; CDR2 reads YFSETQ. J lost 6 bases, V lost 4 bases, and 8 bases had no gene match. CDR3 nucleotides: TGCGCCAGCAGCCTCGAGGGGACAGGGTTAAACACCATATATTTT. Its protein product is CASSLEGTGLNTIYF.

The chain carries TRBV14 and TRBJ1-2; 9 nucleotides line up with TRBD1. The germline gives CDR1 SGHDN, CDR2 FVKESK. The length of the CDR3 is 13 residues. The J segment lost 6 bases and the V segment lost 4 bases, leaving 3 bases of the junction unmatched. The DNA of the CDR3 is TGTGCCAGCAGCCCCCGGACAGGGGATGGCTACACCTTC. Translated: CASSPRTGDGYTF.

This chain links TRBV7-8 with TRBJ2-1, with D possibly matching TRBD2 (6 bases). Germline CDR1 SGHVS, CDR2 FQNEAQ. Trimming took off 2 bases at V and 6 bases at J, with 11 bases between the two ends. The CDR3 totals 14 residues. CDR3 sequence: CASSLRRDPNEQFF. For the CDR3, the DNA is TGTGCCAGCAGCTTACGGCGGGACCCCAATGAGCAGTTCTTC.

V and J are TRBV19 and TRBJ1-2; TRBD1 is a possible D gene (5 bases). V lost 2 bases and J 5 bases, leaving 12 bases between the germline ends. Germline V gives CDR1 LNHDA, CDR2 SQIVND (reference sequence). The CDR3 is 14 residues long. In DNA form, the CDR3 reads TGTGCCAGTAGTATACCGGACACCACTTATGGCTACACCTTC. Translation: CASSIPDTTYGYTF.

V is TRBV5-1 and J is TRBJ1-1; 7 bases are shared with TRBD1. Germline V CDR1 and CDR2: SGHRS, YFSETQ. V dropped 0 bases and J dropped 9; count of bases not matched to a gene: 5. The CDR3 length is 13 residues. The CDR3 nucleotides read TGCGCCAGCAGCTTGGGACAGGGAATACAAGCTTTCTTT. It specifies CASSLGQGIQAFF.

In this sample, this clone turned up once. The chain uses TRBV11-2 and TRBJ2-1; TRBD2 is a possible D gene (6 bases). With 6 bases removed from V and 4 bases from J, the gap between germline ends came to 22 bases. The germline V gene encodes CDR1 SGHAT and CDR2 FQNNGV. The CDR3 contains 17 residues. CDR3 bases: TGTGCCAGCAGTCGATCGGGACTCCCAAGAAGGTACAATGAGCAGTTCTTC. This sequence encodes CASSRSGLPRRYNEQFF.

The V call is TRBV4-1, the J call TRBJ2-5; 10 bases align to TRBD2. V shed 0 bases and J 4 bases; nucleotides not matched to a gene: 2. The CDR3 has 15 amino acids. From germline, CDR1 is MGHRA and CDR2 YSYEKL. The CDR3 sequence is CASSQELAGAETQYF. CDR3 coding DNA: TGCGCCAGCAGCCAAGAGCTAGCGGGAGCAGAGACCCAGTACTTC.

J is TRBJ2-6 and V is TRBV5-1; possibly TRBD1 for D (6 bases). The germline gives CDR1 SGHRS, CDR2 YFSETQ. The CDR3 contains 18 residues. V was cut by 3 bases and J by 0 bases, with 16 bases left in between. For the CDR3, the DNA is TGCGCCAGCAGCTCGCTACAGGGAGCAGCCTCTGGGGCCAACGTCCTGACTTTC. It is translated as CASSSLQGAASGANVLTF.

CDR3 loop: CATSRDRRGNQPQHF. Written as DNA, the CDR3 is TGTGCCACCAGCAGAGATAGGAGGGGCAATCAGCCCCAGCATTTT. The chain uses TRBV15 and TRBJ1-5, with no clear D. Trimming shortened V by 0 bases and J by 2 bases, and 8 bases separated the two germline ends. The CDR3 has 15 residues. CDR1 is LNHNV, CDR2 YYDKDF, per germline (reference sequence).

The chain couples TRBV7-9 to TRBJ2-3; D may be TRBD1 (5 bases). Trimming left V 5 bases short and J 1 base short, with 13 bases between. CDR1 SEHNR and CDR2 FQNEAQ come from the germline V gene (reference sequence). The CDR3 extends over 15 amino acids. The CDR3 region is CASSVNIRGTDTQYF. CDR3 DNA: TGTGCCAGCAGCGTAAACATCAGGGGCACAGATACGCAGTATTTT.

The chain recombines TRBV27 with TRBJ1-2; 7 bases are a match to TRBD1. Germline assignment: CDR1 MNHEY and CDR2 SMNVEV (reference sequence). The CDR3 has 14 residues. V lost 5 bases, J lost 5 bases, and 8 bases stayed unmatched. CDR3 sequence reads: CASSPTGESYGYTF. Written as DNA, the CDR3 is TGTGCCAGCAGTCCAACAGGGGAGTCATATGGCTACACCTTC.

This clone was observed a few times. This chain joins TRBV6-2 or TRBV6-3 and TRBJ1-2; D is unclear. The CDR3 contains 13 residues. The V end lost 7 bases, the J end lost 2 bases, and 11 bases lay between the germline ends. Germline V gives CDR1 MNHEY, CDR2 SVGEGT. CDR3 sequence (DNA): TGTGCCAGCACCCCGGCGGGGAACTATGGCTACACCTTC. Its protein is CASTPAGNYGYTF.

The chain employs TRBV19 and TRBJ2-1; D is possibly TRBD2 (5 bases). Trimming took 4 bases from V and 0 from J, leaving 22 bases between them. This CDR3 spans 19 amino acids. The germline V gene encodes CDR1 LNHDA and CDR2 SQIVND (reference sequence). The CDR3 DNA reads TGTGCCAGTAGTAAAGGATGGCTAGCAGGAAGCAGCTCCTACAATGAGCAGTTCTTC. It is translated as CASSKGWLAGSSSYNEQFF.

The DNA of the CDR3 is TGCGCCAGCAGCTTGGCGGCTAGCGGGCGGACAGATACGCAGTATTTT. This translates into CASSLAASGRTDTQYF. The gene calls are TRBV5-1 and TRBJ2-3; 8 bases are a match to TRBD2. Germline loops: CDR1 SGHRS, CDR2 YFSETQ. The V segment lost 0 bases and the J segment 3 bases; nucleotides outside the gene matches: 6. The length of the CDR3 is 16 residues.

The chain joins TRBV5-4 to TRBJ1-4; D gene uncertain. Germline V gene sequence: CDR1 SGHNT, CDR2 YYREEE (reference sequence). CDR3 length equals 15 residues. Trimming took off 2 bases at V and 1 base at J, with 9 bases between the two ends. CDR3 amino acids: CASSFSGRTNEKLFF. The CDR3 DNA sequence: TGTGCCAGCAGCTTCTCCGGTAGAACTAATGAAAAACTGTTTTTT.

V usage is TRBV7-2 and J usage is TRBJ2-6; no reliable D call. From germline, CDR1 is SGHTA and CDR2 FQGNSA. CDR3 length equals 14 residues. Trimming pared 8 bases from V and 0 bases from J, leaving 8 bases between. CDR3 nucleotides: TGTGCCAGCTCATTTTTCTCTGGGGCCAACGTCCTGACTTTC. Amino acid sequence: CASSFFSGANVLTF.

The rearrangement joins TRBV18 to TRBJ2-5; perhaps TRBD2 as D (6 bases). The CDR3 runs 13 residues. The V gene's germline CDR1 is KGHSH and CDR2 LQKENI. V was pared by 5 bases and J by 3 bases, with 10 bases between. CDR3 coding DNA: TGTGCCAGCTCAACGGGAGCCGAAGAGACCCAGTACTTC. It encodes CASSTGAEETQYF. The full variable domain, its missing parts supplied by reference TRBV18 and TRBJ2-5, is NAGVMQNPRHLVRRRGQEARLRCSPMKGHSHVYWYRQLPEEGLKFMVYLQKENIIDESGMPKERFSAEFPKEGPSILRIQQVVRGDSAAYFCASSTGAEETQYFGPGTRLLVL.

CDR3 sequence reads: CATSSTSGSSDTQYF. CDR3 DNA: TGTGCCACCAGTTCCACTAGCGGGAGCTCAGATACGCAGTATTTT. The chain carries TRBV24-1 and TRBJ2-3; 11 positions agree with TRBD2. There are 15 residues in the CDR3. J gave up 4 bases and V 6 bases, and 5 bases lay outside the gene matches. Germline CDR1 reads KGHDR; CDR2 reads SFDVKD.

This chain links TRBV5-4 with TRBJ2-7; the match to TRBD1 covers 7 bases. The length of the CDR3 is 13 residues. In germline, CDR1 is SGHNT, CDR2 YYREEE (reference sequence). V shed 3 bases, J shed 4 bases, and the junction held 4 bases outside the gene matches. CDR3 in amino acids: CASSSGQTYEQYF. CDR3 DNA sequence: TGTGCCAGCAGCTCGGGACAGACTTACGAGCAGTACTTC.

This clone was observed a few times. This sequence joins TRBV18 and TRBJ1-2, with D possibly matching TRBD1 (6 bases). From germline, CDR1 is KGHSH and CDR2 LQKENI. There are 16 residues in the CDR3. Trimming pared 3 bases from V and 3 bases from J, leaving 17 bases between. The CDR3 nucleotides are TGTGCCAGCTCACCGTCCAGACAGGCAACCCACTATGGCTACACCTTC. Translating it yields CASSPSRQATHYGYTF.